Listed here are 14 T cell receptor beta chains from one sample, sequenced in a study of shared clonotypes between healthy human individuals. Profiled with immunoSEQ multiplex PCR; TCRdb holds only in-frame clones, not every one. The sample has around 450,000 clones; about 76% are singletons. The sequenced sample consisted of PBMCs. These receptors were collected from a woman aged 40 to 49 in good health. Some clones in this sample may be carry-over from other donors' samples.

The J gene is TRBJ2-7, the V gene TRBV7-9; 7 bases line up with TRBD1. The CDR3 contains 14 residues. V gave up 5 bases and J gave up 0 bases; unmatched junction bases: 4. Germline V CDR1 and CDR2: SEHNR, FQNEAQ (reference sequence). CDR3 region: CASSPTGASYEQYF. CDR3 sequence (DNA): TGTGCCAGCAGCCCTACAGGGGCCTCCTACGAGCAGTACTTC.

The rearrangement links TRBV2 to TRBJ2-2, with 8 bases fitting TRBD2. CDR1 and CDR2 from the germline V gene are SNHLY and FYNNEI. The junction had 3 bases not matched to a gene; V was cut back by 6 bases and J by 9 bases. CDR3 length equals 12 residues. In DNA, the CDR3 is TGTGCCAGCAGCGGGGGGGACAGGGAGCTGTTTTTT. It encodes CASSGGDRELFF.

This CDR3 is CASSTRPLLAGDTYTEAFF. The CDR3 nucleotides read TGTGCCAGCAGCACCCGTCCCCTCCTGGCAGGGGACACTTACACTGAAGCTTTCTTT. The chain recombines TRBV13 with TRBJ1-1; D is possibly TRBD1 (6 bases). V lost 5 bases to trimming and J lost 3 bases, with 28 bases between them. This CDR3 has 19 amino acids. Germline-derived CDR1 and CDR2 are PRHDT and FYEKMQ (reference sequence).

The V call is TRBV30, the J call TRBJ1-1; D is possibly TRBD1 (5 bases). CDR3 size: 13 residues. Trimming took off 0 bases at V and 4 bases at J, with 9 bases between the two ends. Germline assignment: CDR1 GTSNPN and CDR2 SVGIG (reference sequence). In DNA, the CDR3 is TGTGCCTGGAGTGTCCGGGGGGGCACTGAAGCTTTCTTT. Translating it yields CAWSVRGGTEAFF.

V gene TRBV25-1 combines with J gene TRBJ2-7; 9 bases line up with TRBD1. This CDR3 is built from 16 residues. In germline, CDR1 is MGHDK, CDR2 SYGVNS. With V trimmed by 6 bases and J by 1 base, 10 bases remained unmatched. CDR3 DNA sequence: TGTGCCAGCAGCGCGTCAGGGACAGGGCTTTCCTACGAGCAGTACTTC. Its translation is CASSASGTGLSYEQYF.

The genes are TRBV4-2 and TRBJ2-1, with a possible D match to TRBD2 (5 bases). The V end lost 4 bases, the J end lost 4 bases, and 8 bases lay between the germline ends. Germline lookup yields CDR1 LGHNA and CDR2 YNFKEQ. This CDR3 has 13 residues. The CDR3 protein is CASSPPGYNEQFF. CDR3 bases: TGTGCCAGCAGCCCTCCGGGGTACAATGAGCAGTTCTTC.

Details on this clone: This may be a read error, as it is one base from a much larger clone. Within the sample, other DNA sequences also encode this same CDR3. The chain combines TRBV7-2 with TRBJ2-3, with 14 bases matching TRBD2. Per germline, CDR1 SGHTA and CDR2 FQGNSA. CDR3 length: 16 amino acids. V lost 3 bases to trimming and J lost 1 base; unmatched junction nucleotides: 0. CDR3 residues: CASSLGLAGGTDTQYF. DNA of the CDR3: TGTGCCAGCAGCTTGGGACTAGCGGGGGGCACAGATACGCAGTATTTT. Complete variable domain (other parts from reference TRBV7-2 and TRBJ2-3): GAGVSQSPSNKVTEKGKDVELRCDPISGHTALYWYRQSLGQGLEFLIYFQGNSAPDKSGLPSDRFSAERTGGSVSTLTIQRTQQEDSAVYLCASSLGLAGGTDTQYFGPGTRLTVL.

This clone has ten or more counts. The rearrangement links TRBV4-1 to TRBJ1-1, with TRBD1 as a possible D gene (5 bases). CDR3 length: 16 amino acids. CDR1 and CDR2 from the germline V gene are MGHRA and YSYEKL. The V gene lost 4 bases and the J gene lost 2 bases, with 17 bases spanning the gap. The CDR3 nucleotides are TGCGCCAGCAGCCGGGGACCCGGGACGGCAAACACTGAAGCTTTCTTT. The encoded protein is CASSRGPGTANTEAFF.

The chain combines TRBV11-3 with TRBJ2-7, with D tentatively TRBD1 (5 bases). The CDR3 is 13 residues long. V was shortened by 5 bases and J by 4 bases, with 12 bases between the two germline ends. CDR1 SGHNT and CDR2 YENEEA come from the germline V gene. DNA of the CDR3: TGTGCCAGCAGCCAAACCCAGGGATACGAGCAGTACTTC. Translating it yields CASSQTQGYEQYF.

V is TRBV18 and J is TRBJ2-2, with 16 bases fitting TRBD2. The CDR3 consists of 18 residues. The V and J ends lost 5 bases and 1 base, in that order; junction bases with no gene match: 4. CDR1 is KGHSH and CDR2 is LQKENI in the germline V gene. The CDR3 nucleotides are TGTGCCAGCTCAACGGGACTAGCGGGAGGGAAGAACACCGGGGAGCTGTTTTTT. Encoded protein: CASSTGLAGGKNTGELFF.

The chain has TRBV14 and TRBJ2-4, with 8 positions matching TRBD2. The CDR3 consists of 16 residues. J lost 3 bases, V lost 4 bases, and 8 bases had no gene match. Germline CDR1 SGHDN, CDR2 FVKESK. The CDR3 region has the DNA TGTGCCAGCAGCCTCAAGCGGGAGTTCGGCAAAAACATTCAGTACTTC. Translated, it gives CASSLKREFGKNIQYF.

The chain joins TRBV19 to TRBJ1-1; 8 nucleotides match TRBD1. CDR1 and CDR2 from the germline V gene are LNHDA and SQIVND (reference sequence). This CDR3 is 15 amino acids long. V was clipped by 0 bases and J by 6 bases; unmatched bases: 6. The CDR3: CASSIDGRGLAEAFF. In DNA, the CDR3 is TGTGCCAGTAGTATAGATGGCAGGGGGCTTGCTGAAGCTTTCTTT. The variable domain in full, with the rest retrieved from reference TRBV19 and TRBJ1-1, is DGGITQSPKYLFRKEGQNVTLSCEQNLNHDAMYWYRQDPGQGLRLIYYSQIVNDFQKGDIAEGYSVSREKKESFPLTVTSAQKNPTAFYLCASSIDGRGLAEAFFGQGTRLTVV.

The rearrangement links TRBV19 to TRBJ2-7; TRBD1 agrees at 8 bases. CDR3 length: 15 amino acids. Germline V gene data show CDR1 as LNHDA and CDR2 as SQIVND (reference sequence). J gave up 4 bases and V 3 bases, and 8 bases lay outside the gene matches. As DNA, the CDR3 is TGTGCCAGTAGTATCATCGGGACAGGAGGTTACGAGCAGTACTTC. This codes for CASSIIGTGGYEQYF.

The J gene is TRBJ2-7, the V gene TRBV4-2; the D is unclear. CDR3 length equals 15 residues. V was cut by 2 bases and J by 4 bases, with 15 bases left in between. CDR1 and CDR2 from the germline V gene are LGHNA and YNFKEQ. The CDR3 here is CASSQRSAGDYEQYF. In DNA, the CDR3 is TGTGCCAGCAGCCAACGCTCAGCCGGAGATTACGAGCAGTACTTC.